This TCR beta chain was recovered during a study of blood T cell repertoires in COVID-19. The overall study: Researchers got acute and convalescent COVID-19 samples from the United States, Italy and Spain. Nucleic acid was either cDNA or gDNA, and it came from T cells, B-cell-depleted T cells, or PBMCs.

Germline CDR1 MNHEY, CDR2 SVGEGT. This CDR3 has 15 amino acids. With 2 bases removed from V and 13 bases from J, the gap between germline ends came to 18 bases. Produced via immunoSEQ multiplex PCR; TCRdb's table is partial and in-frame only. The repertoire holds 110,000 or so clones, about 78% seen once, with approximately 4.2% in the top ten. Sequencing was done on a sample of peripheral blood. This chain links TRBV6-2 or TRBV6-3 with TRBJ1-6, with D possibly TRBD1 on 5 matching bases. This sequence was found in a human donor in a cohort sampled during active or convalescent COVID-19. Here the CDR3 DNA reads TGTGCCAGCAGTTACCGTGGCGACAGCCGGAGCCCCCTCCACTTT. Encoded protein: CASSYRGDSRSPLHF.